Each of the 24 T cell receptor beta chains below was sequenced from the same sample in a study of post-analysis software for immune sequencing data. TCR beta cDNA libraries included unique molecular identifiers. TCRdb recomputed calls from the PCR reads with MiXCR, one row per CDR3 protein. The table records about 620,000 distinct CDR3 sequences, about 44% of them present only once. These TCRs' antigens remain unknown. Study-level findings and limits: About five TRBV segments, including TRBV5-6, TRBV5-1 and TRBV20-1, were more frequent in patients than controls.

Sequencing input: blood. All receptors come from a girl under 18 with multiple sclerosis.

This rearrangement joins TRBV5-1 to TRBJ2-1; D is perhaps TRBD2 (6 bases). The CDR3 runs 16 residues. Trimming stripped 6 bases from V and 1 base from J, with 17 bases between. Germline CDR1 is SGHRS and CDR2 is YFSETQ. Here the CDR3 reads CASTDLLAPSYNEQFF. Written as DNA, the CDR3 is TGCGCCAGCACCGACCTTCTAGCGCCTTCCTACAATGAGCAGTTCTTC. Combining the CDR3 with reference TRBV5-1 and TRBJ2-1 gives the whole variable domain KAGVTQTPRYLIKTRGQQVTLSCSPISGHRSVSWYQQTPGQGLQFLFEYFSETQRNKGNFPGRFSGRQFSNSRSEMNVSTLELGDSALYLCASTDLLAPSYNEQFFGPGTRLTVL.

The V gene is TRBV6-5, the J gene TRBJ2-1; 12 nucleotides align to TRBD2. Germline V lookup: CDR1 MNHEY, CDR2 SVGAGI. V was clipped by 0 bases and J by 8 bases; unmatched bases: 5. The CDR3 runs to 16 residues. The CDR3 here is CASSYSGGLAGHEQFF. CDR3 DNA: TGTGCCAGCAGTTACTCGGGGGGACTAGCGGGCCATGAGCAGTTCTTC.

The gene calls are TRBV7-9 and TRBJ2-5, with 7 bases that match TRBD1. Germline CDR1 and CDR2: SEHNR and FQNEAQ (reference sequence). The CDR3 is made up of 15 amino acids. J was trimmed by 5 bases and V by 5 bases; bases with no gene match: 11. The CDR3 DNA sequence: TGTGCCAGCAGCCCGTGGGACAGCCTGGGGGAGACCCAGTACTTC. Translating gives CASSPWDSLGETQYF.

V gene TRBV7-9 combines with J gene TRBJ1-6, with 8 bases fitting TRBD1. Unmatched junction bases numbered 14, after V lost 5 bases and J lost 2 bases. The CDR3 totals 19 residues. Per the germline V gene, CDR1 is SEHNR and CDR2 is FQNEAQ (reference sequence). The CDR3 reads CASSRTRDRRGAYNSPLHF. The CDR3 DNA follows: TGTGCCAGCAGCCGGACCCGGGACAGGAGAGGGGCCTATAATTCACCCCTCCACTTT.

The rearrangement uses TRBV4-1 and TRBJ2-1; no firm D call. V lost 5 bases and J lost 6, with 26 bases in between. Germline V gives CDR1 MGHRA, CDR2 YSYEKL. The CDR3 contains 18 residues. The CDR3, as DNA: TGCGCCAGCAGCTCTCGAATTCCGAGACTCCAACCCGGCAATGAGCAGTTCTTC. Its translation is CASSSRIPRLQPGNEQFF.

The genes are TRBV5-1 and TRBJ2-7; tentative D call: TRBD2 (7 bases). The CDR3 extends over 16 amino acids. V was trimmed by 5 bases and J by 7 bases, leaving 25 bases between them. Germline lookup yields CDR1 SGHRS and CDR2 YFSETQ. CDR3 nucleotide sequence: TGCGCCAGCAGTAGGGACTACTTTGGGGGCTACAATGAGCAGTACTTC. Translating gives CASSRDYFGGYNEQYF.

This clonotype was observed a handful of times. V is TRBV29-1 and J is TRBJ2-3, with 7 bases that match TRBD1. Germline assignment: CDR1 SQVTM and CDR2 ANQGSEA. The CDR3 is 14 residues long. The trim removed 7 bases at V and 6 bases at J, leaving 13 bases unmatched. CDR3 nucleotide sequence: TGCAGCGCCACAGGGGCTCACATCGGGGATACGCAGTATTTT. This encodes CSATGAHIGDTQYF.

This chain uses TRBV6-5 with TRBJ2-3, with 13 bases lining up with TRBD2. Germline CDR1 and CDR2: MNHEY and SVGAGI. With V trimmed by 2 bases and J by 2 bases, 7 bases remained unmatched. CDR3 length: 18 residues. In DNA, the CDR3 is TGTGCCAGCAGTTACCCACCCGGACTAGCGGGAGTCACAGATACGCAGTATTTT. Translated: CASSYPPGLAGVTDTQYF.

The genes are TRBV7-6 and TRBJ1-1; D not resolved. This CDR3 region has 14 residues. V was shortened by 5 bases and J by 2 bases, with 12 bases between the two germline ends. CDR1 is SGHVS, CDR2 FNYEAQ, per germline. For the CDR3, the DNA is TGTGCCAGCAGCCCCGTCACCTCCAACACTGAAGCTTTCTTT. This gives the protein CASSPVTSNTEAFF. Full variable domain (rest looked up from reference TRBV7-6 and TRBJ1-1): GAGVSQSPRYKVTKRGQDVALRCDPISGHVSLYWYRQALGQGPEFLTYFNYEAQQDKSGLPNDRFSAERPEGSISTLTIQRTEQRDSAMYRCASSPVTSNTEAFFGQGTRLTVV.

The chain carries TRBV4-1 and TRBJ1-1; D uncertain. V shed 1 base and J shed 4 bases, with 13 bases lying between them. The V gene's germline CDR1 is MGHRA and CDR2 YSYEKL. The CDR3 extends over 15 amino acids. The CDR3 DNA reads as TGCGCCAGCAGCCAAGGGGCCAGAGAAGGCACTGAAGCTTTCTTT. This codes for CASSQGAREGTEAFF.

This clonotype was counted between two and nine times. The chain combines TRBV7-9 with TRBJ2-1; D remains ambiguous. V lost 8 bases to trimming and J lost 8 bases, with 13 bases between them. This CDR3 is built from 12 residues. Germline V lookup: CDR1 SEHNR, CDR2 FQNEAQ (reference sequence). CDR3 residues: CASGPHGYEQFF. Here the CDR3 DNA reads TGTGCCAGCGGCCCCCACGGCTATGAGCAGTTCTTC. The full variable domain, its missing parts supplied by reference TRBV7-9 and TRBJ2-1, is DTGVSQNPRHKITKRGQNVTFRCDPISEHNRLYWYRQTLGQGPEFLTYFQNEAQLEKSRLLSDRFSAERPKGSFSTLEIQRTEQGDSAMYLCASGPHGYEQFFGPGTRLTVL.

The table lists this clonotype with a few counts. This chain links TRBV14 with TRBJ1-6; D is ambiguous. CDR3 length equals 13 residues. Between the trimmed V and J ends, which lost 4 bases and 9 bases, there was a span of 10 bases. Germline loops: CDR1 SGHDN, CDR2 FVKESK. CDR3 residues: CASSPIVTSPLHF. DNA for the CDR3: TGTGCCAGCAGCCCTATCGTAACTTCACCCCTCCACTTT.

This chain uses TRBV12-3 or TRBV12-4 with TRBJ1-1, with D tentatively TRBD1 (5 bases). The CDR3 is made up of 14 amino acids. Trimming pared 9 bases from V and 1 base from J, leaving 15 bases between. CDR3 loop: CASRGRVTNTEAFF. The CDR3 DNA follows: TGTGCCAGTCGGGGGAGGGTGACGAACACTGAAGCTTTCTTT.

This sequence joins TRBV5-1 and TRBJ2-1; 7 nucleotides agree with TRBD2. With V trimmed by 0 bases and J by 0 bases, 15 bases remained unmatched. Germline CDR1 SGHRS, CDR2 YFSETQ. The CDR3 consists of 20 residues. The CDR3: CASSLAGLAEIVSSYNEQFF. The DNA for the CDR3 is TGCGCCAGCAGCTTGGCGGGGCTAGCGGAAATCGTCAGCTCCTACAATGAGCAGTTCTTC.

This clonotype was recorded once. The chain links TRBV20-1 to TRBJ1-1, with 7 bases that match TRBD1. Germline CDR1 and CDR2: DFQATT and SNEGSKA (reference sequence). J gave up 7 bases and V 6 bases, and 17 bases lay outside the gene matches. The CDR3 has 15 amino acids. CDR3 nucleotide sequence: TGCAGTGCCCCGACCTCGACAGGGAAAGGGGATGAAGCTTTCTTT. It is translated as CSAPTSTGKGDEAFF.

J is TRBJ2-5 and V is TRBV20-1, with D perhaps given as TRBD1 or TRBD2 (5 bases each). The CDR3 runs to 13 residues. Per germline, CDR1 DFQATT and CDR2 SNEGSKA (reference sequence). V was clipped by 0 bases and J by 5 bases, with 10 bases between them. CDR3 amino acids: CSAREGRDETQYF. Here the CDR3 DNA reads TGCAGTGCTAGAGAAGGCAGGGACGAGACCCAGTACTTC.

The V call is TRBV13, the J call TRBJ1-4, with TRBD1 identical over 7 bases. Germline CDR1 reads PRHDT; CDR2 reads FYEKMQ (reference sequence). With 0 bases clipped from V and 8 bases from J, the junction kept 9 bases outside the gene matches. CDR3 length: 16 amino acids. CDR3 nucleotide sequence: TGTGCCAGCAGCTTAGGAATCAGACAGGGTGGAGAAAAACTGTTTTTT. It encodes CASSLGIRQGGEKLFF.

The J gene is TRBJ1-2, the V gene TRBV27; D gene unclear. CDR3 length equals 14 residues. CDR1 and CDR2 from the germline V gene are MNHEY and SMNVEV (reference sequence). With 5 bases removed from V and 4 bases from J, the gap between germline ends came to 14 bases. The CDR3 protein is CASSATGAVYGYTF. CDR3 nucleotide sequence: TGTGCCAGCAGTGCTACGGGAGCGGTCTATGGCTACACCTTC.

The chain is built from TRBV2 and TRBJ2-3; 13 positions match TRBD2. The germline gives CDR1 SNHLY, CDR2 FYNNEI. The CDR3 has 17 amino acids. The junction had 12 bases not matched to a gene; V was cut back by 6 bases and J by 6 bases. CDR3 bases: TGTGCCAGCAGCATAGGACTAGCGGGGGCACTGGCCGATACGCAGTATTTT. It codes for CASSIGLAGALADTQYF.

The table lists this clonotype with a few counts. The chain uses TRBV6-1 and TRBJ2-1; TRBD1 might be the D (5 bases). The germline CDR1 and CDR2 sequences are MNHNS and SASEGT. CDR3 length equals 16 residues. Deletions cut 3 bases from V and 8 bases from J, with 20 bases between. CDR3 nucleotide sequence: TGTGCCAGCAGTGATGATAGGGGATATAGGATCCATGAGCAGTTCTTC. Translation: CASSDDRGYRIHEQFF.

The gene calls are TRBV9 and TRBJ2-5, with D uncertain. This CDR3 is built from 15 residues. CDR1 SGDLS and CDR2 YYNGEE come from the germline V gene. Trimming took off 3 bases at V and 2 bases at J, with 14 bases between the two ends. CDR3 loop: CASSALDAAQETQYF. CDR3 DNA: TGTGCCAGCAGCGCCCTTGATGCGGCGCAAGAGACCCAGTACTTC.

DNA of the CDR3: TGCGCCAGCAGCGCCCTAATGGAAGAGACCCAGTACTTC. It translates to CASSALMEETQYF. The V and J genes are TRBV5-1 and TRBJ2-5; D gene uncertain. The V gene lost 4 bases and the J gene lost 3 bases, with 10 bases spanning the gap. The V gene's germline CDR1 is SGHRS and CDR2 YFSETQ. This CDR3 is built from 13 residues.

The chain is built from TRBV7-2 and TRBJ2-3; D is possibly TRBD1 (5 bases). The CDR3 loop spans 17 amino acids. V dropped 5 bases and J dropped 0 bases, with 18 bases sitting between them. Germline V gene lookup returns CDR1 SGHTA and CDR2 FQGNSA. CDR3 residues: CASSLGLVLSSTDTQYF. The CDR3 DNA reads TGTGCCAGCAGCCTGGGGCTGGTTCTCTCTAGCACAGATACGCAGTATTTT.

The chain uses TRBV2 and TRBJ2-7; 8 bases fit TRBD2. This CDR3 comprises 15 residues. Germline assignment: CDR1 SNHLY and CDR2 FYNNEI. V was pared by 4 bases and J by 0 bases, with 5 bases of the junction left unmatched. The CDR3 protein is CASSVLAARSYEQYF. The CDR3 coding sequence is TGTGCCAGCAGTGTACTAGCGGCCCGCTCCTACGAGCAGTACTTC.